This T cell receptor beta chain was recorded in a study of breast tumors, draining lymph nodes, adjacent tissues. The lymph nodes were axillary draining lymph nodes from breast cancer patients. TCRdb itself ran the multiplex PCR reads through MiXCR, one entry per CDR3 protein. The table lists 150,000 to 200,000 distinct CDR3 sequences, 30% to 35% of them singletons. Germline lookup yields CDR1 SGHTA and CDR2 FQGNSA. This CDR3 region has 15 residues. V lost 3 bases and J lost 5; bases outside the gene matches: 6. This clonotype occurred many times. This chain connects TRBV7-2 to TRBJ2-1, with 8 bases that match TRBD1. The source material was axillary lymph node tissue. The origin of this receptor is a female donor with breast cancer. Some clones in this sample may be carry-over from other donors' samples. The CDR3 nucleotides read TGTGCCAGCAGCTTGCGGACAGGGAGTAACAATGAGCAGTTCTTC. Translation gives CASSLRTGSNNEQFF.